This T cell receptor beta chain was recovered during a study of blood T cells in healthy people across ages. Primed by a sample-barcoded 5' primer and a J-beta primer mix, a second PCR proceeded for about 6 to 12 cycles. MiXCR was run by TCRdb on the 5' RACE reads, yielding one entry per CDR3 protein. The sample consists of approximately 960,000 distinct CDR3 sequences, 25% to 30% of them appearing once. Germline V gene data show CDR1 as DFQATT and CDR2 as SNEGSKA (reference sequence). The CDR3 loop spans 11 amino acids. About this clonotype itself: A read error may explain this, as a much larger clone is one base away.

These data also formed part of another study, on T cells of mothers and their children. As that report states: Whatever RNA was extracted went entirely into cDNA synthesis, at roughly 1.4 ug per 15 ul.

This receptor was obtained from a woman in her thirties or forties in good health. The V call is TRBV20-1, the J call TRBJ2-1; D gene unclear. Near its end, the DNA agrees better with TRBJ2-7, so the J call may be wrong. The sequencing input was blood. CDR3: CSARQYNEQYF. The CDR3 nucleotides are TGCAGTGCTAGACAGTACAATGAGCAGTACTTC.